The 7 T cell receptor beta chains in this list originate from one sample, sequenced in a study of read filtering for tumor transcriptome and immune sequencing. This library used 300 to 450 ng RNA and molecular barcoded adaptors spanning alpha/delta and beta/gamma chains. TCRdb independently ran MiXCR on the reads; one entry per CDR3 protein. Of about 47,000 distinct CDR3 sequences in the sample, roughly 12% were seen once. What was sequenced was a population of CD138-negative cells sorted from bone marrow. These receptors were taken from a donor aged 40 or older with multiple myeloma.

At least ten counts were recorded for this clonotype. The CDR3 reads CATSRDRRFGRNEKLFF. The CDR3 nucleotides read TGTGCCACCAGCAGAGATCGCCGTTTTGGTAGGAATGAAAAACTGTTTTTT. The V gene is TRBV15, the J gene TRBJ1-4, with D unclear. The CDR3 is 17 amino acids. The germline V gene encodes CDR1 LNHNV and CDR2 YYDKDF (reference sequence). V was pared by 0 bases and J by 5 bases, with 16 bases between.

This clonotype was counted between two and nine times. The gene calls are TRBV27 and TRBJ2-1; D could derive from TRBD1 or TRBD2 (5 bases each). CDR3 length: 16 residues. Trimming took 5 bases from V and 0 from J, leaving 14 bases between them. Germline V lookup: CDR1 MNHEY, CDR2 SMNVEV (reference sequence). The CDR3 DNA sequence: TGTGCCAGCAGTCGCCTAGGGACCGGCTCCTACAATGAGCAGTTCTTC. It yields the protein CASSRLGTGSYNEQFF.

As concerns this clonotype: Possible read error: a much larger clone is one base away. This CDR3 fails to terminate in the conserved phenylalanine or tryptophan, so it likely reflects a read error. This chain connects TRBV2 to TRBJ2-5; D possibly matches TRBD1 or TRBD2 (5 bases each). V lost 1 base and J 7 bases, leaving 13 bases between the germline ends. CDR3 length: 14 residues. Germline V gene sequence: CDR1 SNHLY, CDR2 FYNNEI. Here the CDR3 DNA reads TGTGCCAGCAGTGAAGGAGGGGCCGAGGGGACCCAGTACATC. The encoded protein is CASSEGGAEGTQYI.

This clonotype was seen repeatedly, ten times or more. The J gene is TRBJ2-5, the V gene TRBV6-2 or TRBV6-3; perhaps TRBD2 as D (5 bases). From germline, CDR1 is MNHEY and CDR2 SVGEGT. Trimming removed 6 bases at V and 3 bases at J, with 11 bases between. This CDR3 has 13 residues. CDR3 in amino acids: CASRKDLKETQYF. In DNA, the CDR3 is TGTGCCAGCAGAAAGGACTTGAAAGAGACCCAGTACTTC.

This clonotype has a count of ten or more. This chain links TRBV3-1 with TRBJ2-3; perhaps TRBD2 as D (5 bases). The CDR3 sequence is 14 residues long. V lost 5 bases to trimming and J lost 4 bases, with 13 bases between them. Germline V gene lookup returns CDR1 LGHDT and CDR2 YNNKEL (reference sequence). CDR3 coding DNA: TGTGCCAGCAGCTCGCCGGGGAGACCAGATACGCAGTATTTT. Translation gives CASSSPGRPDTQYF.

This clonotype was recorded at least ten times. The rearrangement joins TRBV12-3 or TRBV12-4 to TRBJ1-5; D gene ambiguous. The V gene lost 3 bases and the J gene lost 6 bases, with 12 bases spanning the gap. The CDR3 spans 14 residues. The CDR3 loop is CASSFGRGTQPQHF. The CDR3 DNA sequence: TGTGCCAGCAGTTTCGGTCGGGGTACTCAGCCCCAGCATTTT.

This clonotype was seen at least ten times. DNA for the CDR3: TGTGCCAGCAGTCGGACTCAATCCGATACGCAGTATTTT. It encodes CASSRTQSDTQYF. The V gene is TRBV6-5, the J gene TRBJ2-3; D possibly corresponds to TRBD2 (5 bases). Per germline, CDR1 MNHEY and CDR2 SVGAGI. The CDR3 is 13 residues long. The germline V and J ends were trimmed by 5 bases and 6 bases, with 12 bases remaining between them.